This TCR beta chain was found in a study of patients and donors after allogeneic stem cell transplantation. TCRdb passed the RT-PCR reads through MiXCR, listing each CDR3 protein once. In the table there are approximately 61,000 distinct CDR3 sequences, roughly 15% of which are singletons. The CDR3 length is 15 residues. V was shortened by 5 bases and J by 3 bases, with 19 bases between the two germline ends. Germline V gene data show CDR1 as DFQATT and CDR2 as SNEGSKA (reference sequence). This clonotype was observed a few times. The chain combines TRBV20-1 with TRBJ1-1; tentative D call: TRBD1 (6 bases). The clonotype originates from a human donor who was either an allogeneic HSCT recipient or a stem cell or donor lymphocyte infusion donor (not recorded which). It is not recorded whose cells these are; they may come from a transplant donor. The sample comprised blood, either unsorted or a sorted T cell fraction (not recorded which). As DNA, the CDR3 is TGCAGTGCTTGGTCCCCACAGGGATCGGACACTGAAGCTTTCTTT. Amino acid sequence: CSAWSPQGSDTEAFF.